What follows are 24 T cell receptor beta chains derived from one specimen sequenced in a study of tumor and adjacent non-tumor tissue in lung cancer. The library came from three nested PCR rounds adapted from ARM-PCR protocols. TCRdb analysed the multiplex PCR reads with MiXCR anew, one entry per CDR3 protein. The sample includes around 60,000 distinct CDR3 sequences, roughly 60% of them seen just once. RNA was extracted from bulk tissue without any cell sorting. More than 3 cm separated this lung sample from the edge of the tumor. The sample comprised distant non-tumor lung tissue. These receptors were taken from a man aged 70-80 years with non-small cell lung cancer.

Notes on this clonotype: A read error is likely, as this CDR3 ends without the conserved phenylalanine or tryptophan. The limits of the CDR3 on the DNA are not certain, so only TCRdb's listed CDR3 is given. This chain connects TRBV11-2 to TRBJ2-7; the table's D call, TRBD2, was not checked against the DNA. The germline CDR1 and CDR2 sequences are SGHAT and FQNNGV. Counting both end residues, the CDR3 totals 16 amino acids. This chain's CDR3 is CDSSSVQGTLTYEHYS.

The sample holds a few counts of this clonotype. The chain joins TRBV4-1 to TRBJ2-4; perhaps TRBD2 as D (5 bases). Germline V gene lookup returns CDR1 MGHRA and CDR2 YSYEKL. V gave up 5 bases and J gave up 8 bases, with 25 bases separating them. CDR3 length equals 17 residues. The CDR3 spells CASSTSPRETARDIQYF. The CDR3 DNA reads TGCGCCAGCAGCACGAGTCCGCGAGAGACCGCGAGGGACATTCAGTACTTC.

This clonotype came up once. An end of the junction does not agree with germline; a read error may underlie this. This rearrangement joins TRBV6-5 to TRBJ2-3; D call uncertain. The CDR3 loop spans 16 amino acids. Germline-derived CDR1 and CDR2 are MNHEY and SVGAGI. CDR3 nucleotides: TGTGGCAGCAGTTACTCGGAACCAGCTGGAACAGATACGCAGTATTTT. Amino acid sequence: CGSSYSEPAGTDTQYF.

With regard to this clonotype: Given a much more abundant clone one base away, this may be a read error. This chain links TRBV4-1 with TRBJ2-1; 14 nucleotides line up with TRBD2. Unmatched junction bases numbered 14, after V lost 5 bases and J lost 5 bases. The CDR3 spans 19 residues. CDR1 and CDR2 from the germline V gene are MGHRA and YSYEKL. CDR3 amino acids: CASSYPGLAGGHQHNEQFF. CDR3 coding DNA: TGCGCCAGCAGCTACCCTGGACTAGCGGGGGGACATCAGCACAATGAGCAGTTCTTC.

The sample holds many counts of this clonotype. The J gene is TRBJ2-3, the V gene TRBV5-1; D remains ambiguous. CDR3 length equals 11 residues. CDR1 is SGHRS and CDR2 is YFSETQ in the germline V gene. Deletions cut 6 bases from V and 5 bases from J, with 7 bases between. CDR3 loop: CASTWGDTQYF. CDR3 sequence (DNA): TGCGCCAGCACCTGGGGAGATACGCAGTATTTT.

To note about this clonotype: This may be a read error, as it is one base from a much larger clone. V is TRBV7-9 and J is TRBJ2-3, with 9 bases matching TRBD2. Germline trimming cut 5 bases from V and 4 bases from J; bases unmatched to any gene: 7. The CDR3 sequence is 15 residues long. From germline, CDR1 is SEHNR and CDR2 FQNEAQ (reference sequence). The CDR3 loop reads CASSRGGRAPDTQYF. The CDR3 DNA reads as TGTGCCAGCAGCAGGGGCGGGAGGGCCCCAGATACGCAGTATTTT.

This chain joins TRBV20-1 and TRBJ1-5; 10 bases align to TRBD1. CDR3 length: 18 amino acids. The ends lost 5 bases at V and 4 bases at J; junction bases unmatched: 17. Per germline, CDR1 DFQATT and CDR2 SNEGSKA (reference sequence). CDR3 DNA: TGCAGTGCTCGAGGACCGGGGTCCGGGACAGGGGCGAATCAGCCCCAGCATTTT. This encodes CSARGPGSGTGANQPQHF.

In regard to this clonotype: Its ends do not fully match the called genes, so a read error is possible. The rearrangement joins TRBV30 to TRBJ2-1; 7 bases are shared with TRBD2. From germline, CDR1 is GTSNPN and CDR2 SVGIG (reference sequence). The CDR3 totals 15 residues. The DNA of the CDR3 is TGTGTCTGGACTAGTGGGAGGGCTAGTGGTCTGGGGCAGTTCTTC. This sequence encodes CVWTSGRASGLGQFF.

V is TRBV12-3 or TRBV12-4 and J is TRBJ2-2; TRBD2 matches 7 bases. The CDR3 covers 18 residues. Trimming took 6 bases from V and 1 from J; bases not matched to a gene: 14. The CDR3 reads CASRGGLPGGLNTGELFF. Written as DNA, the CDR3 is TGTGCCAGCAGGGGTGGACTACCGGGAGGCCTGAACACCGGGGAGCTGTTTTTT.

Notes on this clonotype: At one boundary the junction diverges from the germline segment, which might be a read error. The CDR3 here is CASRPTRGDYCYTF. The CDR3 DNA sequence: TGTGCCAGCAGGCCGACCCGGGGGGACTATTGCTACACCTTC. V and J are TRBV6-2 or TRBV6-3 and TRBJ1-2; maybe TRBD1 (5 bases). Germline lookup yields CDR1 MNHEY and CDR2 SVGEGT. The CDR3 consists of 14 residues.

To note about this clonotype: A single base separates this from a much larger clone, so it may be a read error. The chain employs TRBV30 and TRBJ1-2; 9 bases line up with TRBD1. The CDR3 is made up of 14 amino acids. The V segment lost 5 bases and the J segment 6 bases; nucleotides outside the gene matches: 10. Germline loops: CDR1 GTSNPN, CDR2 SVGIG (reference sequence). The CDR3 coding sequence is TGTGCCTGGTGGCCCAGGACAGGGGTGGATGGCTACACCTTC. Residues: CAWWPRTGVDGYTF.

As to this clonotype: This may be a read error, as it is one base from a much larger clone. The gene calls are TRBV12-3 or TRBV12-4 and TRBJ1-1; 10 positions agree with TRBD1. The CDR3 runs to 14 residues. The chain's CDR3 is CASSQGQGNSEAFF. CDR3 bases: TGTGCCAGCAGTCAGGGACAGGGGAACAGTGAAGCTTTCTTT.

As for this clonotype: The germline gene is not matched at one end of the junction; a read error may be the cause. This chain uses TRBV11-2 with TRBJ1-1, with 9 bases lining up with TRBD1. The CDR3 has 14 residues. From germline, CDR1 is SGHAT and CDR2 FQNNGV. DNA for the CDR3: TGTGCCAGCAACCCAAACAGGGGGCAGACTGAAGCTTTCTTC. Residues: CASNPNRGQTEAFF.

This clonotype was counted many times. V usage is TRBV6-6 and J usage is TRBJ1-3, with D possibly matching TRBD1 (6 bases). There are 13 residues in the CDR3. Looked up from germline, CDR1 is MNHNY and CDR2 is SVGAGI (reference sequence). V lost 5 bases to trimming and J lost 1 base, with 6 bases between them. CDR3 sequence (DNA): TGTGCCAGCAGTACAGGGTCTGGAAACACCATATATTTT. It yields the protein CASSTGSGNTIYF.

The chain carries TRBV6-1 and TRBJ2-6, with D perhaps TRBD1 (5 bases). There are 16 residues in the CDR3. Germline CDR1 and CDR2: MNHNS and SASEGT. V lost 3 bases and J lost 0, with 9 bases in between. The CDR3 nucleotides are TGTGCCAGCAGTGATGATGACAGCTCTGGGGCCAACGTCCTGACTTTC. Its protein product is CASSDDDSSGANVLTF.

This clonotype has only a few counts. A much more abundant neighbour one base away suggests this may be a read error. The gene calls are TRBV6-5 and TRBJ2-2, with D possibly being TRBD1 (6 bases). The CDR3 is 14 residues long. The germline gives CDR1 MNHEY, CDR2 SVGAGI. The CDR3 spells CASNYRVNTGELFF. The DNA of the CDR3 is TGTGCCAGCAATTACAGGGTCAACACCGGGGAGCTGTTTTTT.

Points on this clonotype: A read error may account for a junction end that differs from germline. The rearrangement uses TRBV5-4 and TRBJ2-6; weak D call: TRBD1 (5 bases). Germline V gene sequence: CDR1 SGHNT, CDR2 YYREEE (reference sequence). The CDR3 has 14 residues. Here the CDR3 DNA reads TGTACCAACAGGCCAGGCTCTGGGACCAACGTCCTGACTTTC. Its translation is CTNRPGSGTNVLTF.

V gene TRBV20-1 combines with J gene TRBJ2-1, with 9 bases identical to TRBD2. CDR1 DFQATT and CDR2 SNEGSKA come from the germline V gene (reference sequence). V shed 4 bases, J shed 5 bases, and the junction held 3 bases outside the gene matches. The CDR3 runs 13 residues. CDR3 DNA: TGCAGTGCTACCGGGACTAGCAACAATGAGCAGTTCTTC. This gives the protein CSATGTSNNEQFF.

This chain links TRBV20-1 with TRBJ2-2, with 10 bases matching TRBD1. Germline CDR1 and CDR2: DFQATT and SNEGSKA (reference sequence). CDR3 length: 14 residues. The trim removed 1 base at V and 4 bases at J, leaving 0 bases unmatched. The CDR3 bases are TGCAGTGCTAGAGGGACAGGGGGCACCGGGGAGCTGTTTTTT. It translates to CSARGTGGTGELFF.

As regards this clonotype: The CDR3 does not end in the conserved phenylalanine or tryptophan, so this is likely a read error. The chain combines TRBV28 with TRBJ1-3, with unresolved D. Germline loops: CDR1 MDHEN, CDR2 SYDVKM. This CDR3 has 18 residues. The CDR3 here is CASSLGPAGGRSGNTIYL. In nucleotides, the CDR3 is TGTGCCAGTAGTTTAGGGCCCGCAGGAGGGAGGTCGGGAAACACCATATATCTT.

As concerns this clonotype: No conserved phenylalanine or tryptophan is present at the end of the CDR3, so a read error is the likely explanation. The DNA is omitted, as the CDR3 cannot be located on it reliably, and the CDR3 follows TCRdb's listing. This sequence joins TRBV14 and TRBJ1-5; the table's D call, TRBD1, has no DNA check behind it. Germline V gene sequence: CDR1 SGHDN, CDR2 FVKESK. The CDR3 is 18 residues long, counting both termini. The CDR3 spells CASSQDRRTGRWGQPQHI.

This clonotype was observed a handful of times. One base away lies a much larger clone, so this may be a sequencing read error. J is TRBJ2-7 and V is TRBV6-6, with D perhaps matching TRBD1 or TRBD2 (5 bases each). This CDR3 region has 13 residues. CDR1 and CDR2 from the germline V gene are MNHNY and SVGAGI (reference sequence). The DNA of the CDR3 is TGTGTCAGCCGGGACGTACCCGAGTCCGAGCAGTACTTC. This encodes CVSRDVPESEQYF.

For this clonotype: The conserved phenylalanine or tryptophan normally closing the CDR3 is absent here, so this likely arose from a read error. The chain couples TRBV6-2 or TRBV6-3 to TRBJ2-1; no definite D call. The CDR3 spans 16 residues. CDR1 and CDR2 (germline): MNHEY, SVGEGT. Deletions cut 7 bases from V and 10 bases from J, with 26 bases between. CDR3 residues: CASIYGTGLLGKEQFS. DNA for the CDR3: TGTGCCAGCATCTACGGCACGGGCTTACTTGGCAAAGAGCAGTTCTCC.

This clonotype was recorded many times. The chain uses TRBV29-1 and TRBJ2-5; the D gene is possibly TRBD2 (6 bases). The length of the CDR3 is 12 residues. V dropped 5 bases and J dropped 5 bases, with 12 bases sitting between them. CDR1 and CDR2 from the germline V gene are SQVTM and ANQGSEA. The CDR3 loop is CSVTGVGETQYF. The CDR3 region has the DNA TGCAGCGTTACGGGGGTAGGGGAGACCCAGTACTTC.